These 4 T cell receptor beta chains share one sample of origin, sequenced in a study of response to subunit inactivated influenza vaccine. TCRdb recomputed calls from the RT-PCR reads with MiXCR, one row per CDR3 protein. The sample includes about 540,000 distinct CDR3 sequences, roughly 23% seen only once; the top ten take under 3.5%. The data were also submitted as part of a second study, on T cells expressing NK-cell markers. From that paper: In generating TCR beta cDNA, 5'RACE template switching with UMIs was used.

Source: CD4+ T cells sorted from PBMCs, taken roughly 13 days after vaccination. The receptors come from a man aged 50 to 60 who received an inactivated influenza vaccine.

The J gene is TRBJ2-5, the V gene TRBV6-2 or TRBV6-3; D is uncertain. Per the germline V gene, CDR1 is MNHEY and CDR2 is SVGEGT. This CDR3 spans 13 amino acids. Trimming shortened V by 5 bases and J by 5 bases, and 12 bases separated the two germline ends. CDR3: CASSLPRWETQYF. The CDR3 region has the DNA TGTGCCAGCAGTCTACCCCGATGGGAGACCCAGTACTTC.

In this sample, this clonotype turned up a few times. The chain couples TRBV3-1 to TRBJ2-7; 7 bases fit TRBD1. There are 13 residues in the CDR3. Germline loops: CDR1 LGHDT, CDR2 YNNKEL (reference sequence). Unmatched junction bases numbered 4, after V lost 5 bases and J lost 3 bases. In nucleotides, the CDR3 is TGTGCCAGCAGCGACGCAGGGGGCTACGAGCAGTACTTC. Translated: CASSDAGGYEQYF.

This clonotype was recorded a few times. The chain couples TRBV3-1 to TRBJ2-7; D gene ambiguous. The CDR3 is 14 amino acids. Germline V CDR1 and CDR2: LGHDT, YNNKEL (reference sequence). V dropped 1 base and J dropped 3 bases, with 10 bases sitting between them. The CDR3 nucleotides read TGTGCCAGCAGCCAAGTGAAGGGTGGCTACGAGCAGTACTTC. As protein: CASSQVKGGYEQYF.

This chain connects TRBV6-2 or TRBV6-3 to TRBJ2-5; TRBD2 might be the D (5 bases). Germline values: CDR1 MNHEY, CDR2 SVGEGT. V was trimmed by 2 bases and J by 6 bases, leaving 10 bases between them. The CDR3 runs 13 residues. The CDR3 region has the DNA TGTGCCAGCAGTTACGAGGGCAGCCAGACCCAGTACTTC. Protein sequence: CASSYEGSQTQYF.